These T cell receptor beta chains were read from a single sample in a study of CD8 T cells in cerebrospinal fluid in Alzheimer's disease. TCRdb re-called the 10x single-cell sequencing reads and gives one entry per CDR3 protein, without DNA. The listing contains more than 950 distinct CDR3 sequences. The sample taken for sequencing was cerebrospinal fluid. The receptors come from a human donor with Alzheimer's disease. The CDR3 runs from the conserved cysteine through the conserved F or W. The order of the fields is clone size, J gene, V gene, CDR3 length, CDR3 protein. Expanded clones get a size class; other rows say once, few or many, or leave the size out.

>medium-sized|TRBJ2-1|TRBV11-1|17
CASSSGYKGRSYNEQFF
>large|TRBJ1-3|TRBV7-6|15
CASSLDSGSGNTIYF
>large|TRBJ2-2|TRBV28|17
CASSLVTSGRPTGELFF
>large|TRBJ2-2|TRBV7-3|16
CASSLTTSGSTGELFF
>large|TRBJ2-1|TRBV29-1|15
CSVEMASGDYNEQFF
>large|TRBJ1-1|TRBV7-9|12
CASSFMNTEAFF
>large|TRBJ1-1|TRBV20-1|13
CSAARQMNTEAFF
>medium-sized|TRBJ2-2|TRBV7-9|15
CASSSLRSATGELFF
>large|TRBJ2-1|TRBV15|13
CATSRRELGEQFF
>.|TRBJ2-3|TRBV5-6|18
CASSFDLGLAGRMNTQYF
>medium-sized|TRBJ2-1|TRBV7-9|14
CASDLNGAYNEQFF
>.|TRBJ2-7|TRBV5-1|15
CASSLVGTGGIEQYF
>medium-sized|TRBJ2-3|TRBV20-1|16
CSAPDWGGAGTDTQYF
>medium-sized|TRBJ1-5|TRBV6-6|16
CASSLPLDRGNQPQHF